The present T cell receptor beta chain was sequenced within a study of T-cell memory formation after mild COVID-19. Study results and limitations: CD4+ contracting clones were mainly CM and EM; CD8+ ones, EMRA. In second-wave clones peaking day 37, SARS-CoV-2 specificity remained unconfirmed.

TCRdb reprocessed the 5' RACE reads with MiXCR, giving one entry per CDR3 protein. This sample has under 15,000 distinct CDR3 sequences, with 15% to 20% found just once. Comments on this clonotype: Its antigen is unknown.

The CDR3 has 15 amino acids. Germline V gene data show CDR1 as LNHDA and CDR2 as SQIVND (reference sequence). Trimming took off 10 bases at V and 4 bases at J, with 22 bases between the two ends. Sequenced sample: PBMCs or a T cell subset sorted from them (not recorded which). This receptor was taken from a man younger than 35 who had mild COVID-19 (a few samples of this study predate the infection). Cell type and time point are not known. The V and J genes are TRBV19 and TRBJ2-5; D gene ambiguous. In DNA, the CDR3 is TGTGCCACCCATCAAGCCGGATTGGGAATAGAGACCCAGTACTTC. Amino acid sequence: CATHQAGLGIETQYF.